The 3 T cell receptor beta chains in this list originate from one sample, sequenced in a study of blood T cell repertoires in COVID-19. Libraries were prepared by immunoSEQ multiplex PCR; TCRdb keeps only in-frame clonotypes and omits some of them. The table lists about 290,000 clones, about 89% of them singletons, with approximately 4.6% in the top ten. Sequences were obtained from peripheral blood. These TCRs come from a man in his forties with acute or convalescent COVID-19.

This rearrangement joins TRBV9 to TRBJ1-2; the D is unclear. Trimming left V 3 bases short and J 4 bases short, with 13 bases between. The germline gives CDR1 SGDLS, CDR2 YYNGEE. The CDR3 extends over 14 amino acids. In DNA, the CDR3 is TGTGCCAGCAGCGCCGGCGGCGGAACCTATGGCTACACCTTC. As protein: CASSAGGGTYGYTF.

This chain connects TRBV5-1 to TRBJ2-5; 9 bases are a match to TRBD2. V shed 4 bases, J shed 2 bases, and the junction held 12 bases outside the gene matches. Germline CDR1 SGHRS, CDR2 YFSETQ. The CDR3 has 17 amino acids. CDR3 in amino acids: CASSLSGSGGPQETQYF. The CDR3 nucleotides read TGCGCCAGCAGCCTCTCCGGGAGCGGGGGGCCACAAGAGACCCAGTACTTC.

The genes are TRBV10-1 and TRBJ2-7, with 8 bases matching TRBD1. CDR1 is WNHNN, CDR2 SYGVQD, per germline (reference sequence). The CDR3 is made up of 17 amino acids. The V gene end was trimmed by 4 bases and the J gene end by 2 bases; junction bases not matched to a gene: 13. CDR3 amino acids: CASSAPGAGGATYEQYF. The CDR3 DNA follows: TGCGCCAGCAGTGCCCCTGGGGCAGGGGGCGCGACCTACGAGCAGTACTTC.